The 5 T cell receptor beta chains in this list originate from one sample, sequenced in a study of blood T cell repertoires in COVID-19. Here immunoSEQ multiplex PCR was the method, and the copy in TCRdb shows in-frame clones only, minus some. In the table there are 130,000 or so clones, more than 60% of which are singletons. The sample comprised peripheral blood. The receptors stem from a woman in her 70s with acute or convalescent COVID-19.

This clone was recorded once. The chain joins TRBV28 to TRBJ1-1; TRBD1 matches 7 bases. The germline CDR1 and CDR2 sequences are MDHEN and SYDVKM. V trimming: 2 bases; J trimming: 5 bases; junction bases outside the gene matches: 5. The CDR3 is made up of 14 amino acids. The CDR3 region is CASSLPGQLTEAFF. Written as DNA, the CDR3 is TGTGCCAGCAGTTTACCGGGACAGTTAACTGAAGCTTTCTTT.

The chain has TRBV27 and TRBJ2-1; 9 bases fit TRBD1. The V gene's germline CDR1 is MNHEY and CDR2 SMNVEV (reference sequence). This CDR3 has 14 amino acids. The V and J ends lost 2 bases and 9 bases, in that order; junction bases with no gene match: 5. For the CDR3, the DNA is TGTGCCAGCAGTTTAGGGACAGGGTCAGGTGAGCAGTTCTTC. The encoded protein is CASSLGTGSGEQFF.

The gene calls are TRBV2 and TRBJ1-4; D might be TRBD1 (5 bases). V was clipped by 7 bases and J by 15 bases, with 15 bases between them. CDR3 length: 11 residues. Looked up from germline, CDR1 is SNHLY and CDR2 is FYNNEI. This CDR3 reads CASTQSGGMFF. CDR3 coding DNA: TGTGCCAGCACCCAAAGCGGGGGGATGTTTTTT. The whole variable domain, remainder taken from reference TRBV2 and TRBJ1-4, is EPEVTQTPSHQVTQMGQEVILRCVPISNHLYFYWYRQILGQKVEFLVSFYNNEISEKSEIFDDQFSVERPDGSNFTLKIRSTKLEDSAMYFCASTQSGGMFFGSGTQLSVL.

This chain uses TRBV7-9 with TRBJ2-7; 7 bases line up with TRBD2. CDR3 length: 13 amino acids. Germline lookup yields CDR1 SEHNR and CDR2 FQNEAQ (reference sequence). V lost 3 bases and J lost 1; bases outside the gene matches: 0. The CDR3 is CASSFGGSYEQYF. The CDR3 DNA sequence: TGTGCCAGCAGCTTCGGGGGGTCCTACGAGCAGTACTTC.

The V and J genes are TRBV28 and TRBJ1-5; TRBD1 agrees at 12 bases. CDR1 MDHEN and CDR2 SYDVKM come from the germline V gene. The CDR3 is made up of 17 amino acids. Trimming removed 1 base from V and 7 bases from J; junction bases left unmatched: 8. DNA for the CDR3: TGTGCCAGCAGTTTATTCCCGGGACAGGGGGCACGACAGCCCCAGCATTTT. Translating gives CASSLFPGQGARQPQHF. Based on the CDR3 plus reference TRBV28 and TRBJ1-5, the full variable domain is DVKVTQSSRYLVKRTGEKVFLECVQDMDHENMFWYRQDPGLGLRLIYFSYDVKMKEKGDIPEGYSVSREKKERFSLILESASTNQTSMYLCASSLFPGQGARQPQHFGDGTRLSIL.